The 4 T cell receptor beta chains below all came from one sample that was sequenced in a study of OX40 agonist ivuxolimab in advanced cancers. Profiling relied on immunoSEQ multiplex PCR, and the TCRdb table lists in-frame clones only, not all of them. The profile covers approximately 80,000 clones, with 91% appearing a single time and roughly 8.4% taken by the ten largest. This specimen was CD4+ or CD8+ T cells sorted from blood, taken in a trial of the OX40 agonist ivuxolimab. These receptors came from an adult with an advanced solid tumor such as melanoma, head and neck, liver or kidney cancer.

The chain links TRBV5-6 to TRBJ2-1; 12 nucleotides agree with TRBD2. The CDR3 covers 15 residues. V was clipped by 2 bases and J by 4 bases; unmatched bases: 1. Germline CDR1 SGHDT, CDR2 YYEEEE. Here the CDR3 reads CASSFGLAGYNEQFF. CDR3 nucleotide sequence: TGTGCCAGCAGCTTTGGACTAGCGGGGTACAATGAGCAGTTCTTC.

The genes are TRBV6-5 and TRBJ2-1; D is perhaps TRBD1 or TRBD2 (5 bases each). Trimming took 2 bases from V and 9 from J, leaving 17 bases between them. The germline V gene has CDR1 MNHEY and CDR2 SVGAGI. CDR3 size: 15 residues. CDR3 loop: CASSYIVSGTGEQFF. CDR3 in DNA: TGTGCCAGCAGTTACATCGTCTCCGGGACGGGTGAGCAGTTCTTC.

The V call is TRBV4-1, the J call TRBJ1-1; 8 bases align to TRBD1. The CDR3 is 16 amino acids. Germline assignment: CDR1 MGHRA and CDR2 YSYEKL. V was pared by 5 bases and J by 1 base, with 9 bases of the junction left unmatched. CDR3: CASSVRDRSANTEAFF. Written as DNA, the CDR3 is TGCGCCAGCAGCGTCCGGGACAGGTCCGCGAACACTGAAGCTTTCTTT.

The chain links TRBV5-4 to TRBJ1-4; no firm D call. The V gene lost 1 base and the J gene lost 8 bases, with 9 bases spanning the gap. The CDR3 extends over 13 amino acids. Germline CDR1 and CDR2: SGHNT and YYREEE (reference sequence). CDR3 nucleotide sequence: TGTGCCAGCAGCTTGTCCGGGAACGAAAAACTGTTTTTT. Translated, it gives CASSLSGNEKLFF.